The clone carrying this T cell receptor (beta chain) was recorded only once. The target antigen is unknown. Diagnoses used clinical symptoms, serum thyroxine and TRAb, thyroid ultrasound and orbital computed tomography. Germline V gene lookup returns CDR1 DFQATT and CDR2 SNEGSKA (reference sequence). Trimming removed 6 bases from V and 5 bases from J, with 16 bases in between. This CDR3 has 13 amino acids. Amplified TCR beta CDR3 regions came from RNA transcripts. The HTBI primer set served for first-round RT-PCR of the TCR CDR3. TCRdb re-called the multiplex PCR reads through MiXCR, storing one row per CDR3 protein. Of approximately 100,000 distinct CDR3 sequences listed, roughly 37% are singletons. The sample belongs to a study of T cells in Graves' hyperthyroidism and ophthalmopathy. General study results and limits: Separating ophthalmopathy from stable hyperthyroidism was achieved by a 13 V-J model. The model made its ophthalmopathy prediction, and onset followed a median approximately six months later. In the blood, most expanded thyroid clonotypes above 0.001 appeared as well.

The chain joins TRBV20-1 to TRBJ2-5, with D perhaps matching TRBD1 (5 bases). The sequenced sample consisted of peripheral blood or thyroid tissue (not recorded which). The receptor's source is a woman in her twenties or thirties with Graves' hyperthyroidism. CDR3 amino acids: CSATAQAGETQYF. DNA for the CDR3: TGCAGTGCCACCGCCCAGGCAGGGGAGACCCAGTACTTC.